This T cell receptor beta chain was recorded in a study of blood T cell repertoires in COVID-19. About the research overall: Spain, Italy and the United States supplied samples that represented acute and convalescent COVID-19. Sample material is recorded as cDNA or gDNA derived from T cells, B-cell-depleted T cells, or PBMCs.

The CDR3 loop spans 15 amino acids. CDR1 MGHRA and CDR2 YSYEKL come from the germline V gene. Trimming cost V 3 bases and J 5 bases; bases outside gene matches: 7. Original processing notes: Researchers report that nucleated cell counts were estimated from reference gene primer amplification. Profiled with immunoSEQ multiplex PCR; TCRdb holds only in-frame clones, not every one. The DNA gave D and trimming, while V, J and clone size come from that table. The sample has about 180,000 clones, about 84% seen once; the top ten hold approximately 7.3%. Source material: peripheral blood. The chain employs TRBV4-1 and TRBJ1-5; 7 positions agree with TRBD1. The receptor was isolated from a human donor in a cohort sampled during active COVID-19. The CDR3 sequence: CASSQTQGSHQPQHF. In DNA form, the CDR3 reads TGCGCCAGCAGCCAGACACAGGGGTCCCATCAGCCCCAGCATTTT.